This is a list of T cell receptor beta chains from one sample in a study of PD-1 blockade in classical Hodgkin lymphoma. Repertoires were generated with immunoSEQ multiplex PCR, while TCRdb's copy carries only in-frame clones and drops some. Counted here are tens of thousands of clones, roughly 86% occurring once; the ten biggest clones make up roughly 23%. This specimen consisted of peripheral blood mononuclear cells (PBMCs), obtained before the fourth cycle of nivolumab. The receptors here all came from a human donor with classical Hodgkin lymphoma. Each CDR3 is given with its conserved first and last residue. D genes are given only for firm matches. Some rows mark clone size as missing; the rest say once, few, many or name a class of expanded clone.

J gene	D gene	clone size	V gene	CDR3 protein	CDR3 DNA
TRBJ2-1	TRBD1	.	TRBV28	CASSVGTTDRVQGEQFF	TGTGCCAGCAGTGTCGGGACCACAGACAGGGTACAGGGTGAGCAGTTCTTC
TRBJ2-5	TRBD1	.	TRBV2	CASSMTRDSGAETQYF	TGTGCCAGCAGTATGACCCGGGACAGCGGAGCGGAGACCCAGTACTTC
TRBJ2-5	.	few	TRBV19	CASSIDGTEETQYF	TGTGCCAGTAGTATAGATGGCACAGAAGAGACCCAGTACTTC
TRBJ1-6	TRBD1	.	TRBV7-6	CASSLAIGTGENSPLHF	TGTGCCAGCAGCTTAGCGATAGGGACAGGGGAAAATTCACCCCTCCACTTT
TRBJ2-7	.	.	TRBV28	CATSDWGTTYEQYF	TGTGCCACCTCAGACTGGGGAACAACCTACGAGCAGTACTTC
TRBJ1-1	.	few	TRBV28	CASSLVGRAGRTEAFF	TGTGCCAGCAGTTTAGTCGGCCGGGCGGGCCGCACTGAAGCTTTCTTT
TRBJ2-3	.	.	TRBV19	CASSIDRGRARRDTQYF	TGTGCCAGTAGTATAGACAGGGGCCGAGCGAGACGAGATACGCAGTATTTT
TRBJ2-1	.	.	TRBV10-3	CAISYSSYNEQFF	TGTGCCATCAGTTATAGCTCCTACAATGAGCAGTTCTTC
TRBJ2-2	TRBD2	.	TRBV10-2	CASSESSAGGWTGELFF	TGCGCCAGCAGTGAGTCCTCAGCGGGAGGGTGGACCGGGGAGCTGTTTTTT
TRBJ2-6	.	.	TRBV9	CASSVGIRGLTF	TGTGCCAGCAGCGTAGGTATAAGGGGGCTGACTTTC
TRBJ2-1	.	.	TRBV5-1	CASSLDQNNEQFF	TGCGCCAGCAGCTTGGATCAGAACAATGAGCAGTTCTTC
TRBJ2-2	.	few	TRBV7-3	CASSQGQTTGELFF	TGTGCCAGCAGCCAAGGGCAGACCACCGGGGAGCTGTTTTTT
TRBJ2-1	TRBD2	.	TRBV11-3	CASSTSGYYNEQFF	TGTGCCAGCAGCACTAGCGGTTACTACAATGAGCAGTTCTTC
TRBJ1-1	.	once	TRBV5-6	CASSFGSEAGNTEAFF	TGTGCCAGCAGCTTTGGCTCAGAGGCCGGGAACACTGAAGCTTTCTTT
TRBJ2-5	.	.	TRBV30	CAWTWGVQETQYF	TGTGCCTGGACCTGGGGGGTCCAAGAGACCCAGTACTTC
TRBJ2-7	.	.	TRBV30	CACKPGTGVHEQYF	TGTGCCTGCAAACCGGGGACGGGTGTCCACGAGCAGTACTTC